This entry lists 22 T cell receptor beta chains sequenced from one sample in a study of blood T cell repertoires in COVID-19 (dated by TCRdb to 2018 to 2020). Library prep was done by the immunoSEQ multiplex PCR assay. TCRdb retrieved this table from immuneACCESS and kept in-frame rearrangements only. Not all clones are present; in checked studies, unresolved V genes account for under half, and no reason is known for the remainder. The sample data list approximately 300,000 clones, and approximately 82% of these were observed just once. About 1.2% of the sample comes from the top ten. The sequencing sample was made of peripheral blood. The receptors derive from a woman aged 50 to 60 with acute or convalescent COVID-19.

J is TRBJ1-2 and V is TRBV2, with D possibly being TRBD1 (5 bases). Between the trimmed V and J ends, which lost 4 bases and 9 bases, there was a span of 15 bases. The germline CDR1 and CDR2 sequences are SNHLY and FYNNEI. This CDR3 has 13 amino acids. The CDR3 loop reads CASSGQSDFSYTF. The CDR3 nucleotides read TGTGCCAGCAGTGGACAGAGCGACTTTAGCTACACCTTC.

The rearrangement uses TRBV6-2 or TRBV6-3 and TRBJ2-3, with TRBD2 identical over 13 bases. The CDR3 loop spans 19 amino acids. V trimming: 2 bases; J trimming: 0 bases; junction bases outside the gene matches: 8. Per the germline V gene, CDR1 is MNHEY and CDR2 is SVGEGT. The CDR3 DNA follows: TGTGCCAGCAGTTACCCAACTAGCGGGAGGGCCCCTAGCACAGATACGCAGTATTTT. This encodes CASSYPTSGRAPSTDTQYF.

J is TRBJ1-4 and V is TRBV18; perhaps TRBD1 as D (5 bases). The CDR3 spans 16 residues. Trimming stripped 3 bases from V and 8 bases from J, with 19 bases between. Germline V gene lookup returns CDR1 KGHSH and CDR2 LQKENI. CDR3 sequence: CASSPEIGGGEEKLFF. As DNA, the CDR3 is TGTGCCAGCTCACCCGAAATTGGGGGAGGTGAAGAAAAACTGTTTTTT.

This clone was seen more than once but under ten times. The DNA of the CDR3 is TGTGCCAGCAGATCTTTAGACAGGGGGGGTACTGAAGCTTTCTTT. Its protein product is CASRSLDRGGTEAFF. The chain couples TRBV6-5 to TRBJ1-1, with TRBD1 identical over 9 bases. The CDR3 spans 15 residues. The trim removed 6 bases at V and 5 bases at J, leaving 10 bases unmatched. Germline-derived CDR1 and CDR2 are MNHEY and SVGAGI.

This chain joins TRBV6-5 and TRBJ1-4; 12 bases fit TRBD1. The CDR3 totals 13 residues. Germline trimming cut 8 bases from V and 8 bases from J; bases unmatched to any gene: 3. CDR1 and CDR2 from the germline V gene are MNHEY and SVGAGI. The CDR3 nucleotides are TGTGCCAGCGGGGACAGGGGGCGAGAAAAACTGTTTTTT. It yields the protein CASGDRGREKLFF.

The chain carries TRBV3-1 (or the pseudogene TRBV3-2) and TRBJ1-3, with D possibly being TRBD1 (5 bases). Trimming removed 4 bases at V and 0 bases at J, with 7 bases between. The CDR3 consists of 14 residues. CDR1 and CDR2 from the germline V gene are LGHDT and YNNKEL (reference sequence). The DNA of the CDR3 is TGTGCCAGCAGCCCAGGGTCCTCTGGAAACACCATATATTTT. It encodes CASSPGSSGNTIYF.

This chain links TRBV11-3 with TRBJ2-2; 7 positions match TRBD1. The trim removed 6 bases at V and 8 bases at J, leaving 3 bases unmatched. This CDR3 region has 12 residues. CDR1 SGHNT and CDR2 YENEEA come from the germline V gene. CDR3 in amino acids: CASSLGQGELFF. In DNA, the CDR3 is TGTGCCAGCAGTCTGGGACAGGGGGAGCTGTTTTTT.

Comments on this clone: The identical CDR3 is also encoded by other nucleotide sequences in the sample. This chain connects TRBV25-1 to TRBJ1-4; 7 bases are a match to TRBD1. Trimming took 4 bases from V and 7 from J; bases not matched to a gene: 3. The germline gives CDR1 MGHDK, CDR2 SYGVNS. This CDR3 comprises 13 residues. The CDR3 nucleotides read TGTGCCAGCAGTGGCCGACAGGGTGAAAAACTGTTTTTT. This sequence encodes CASSGRQGEKLFF.

DNA for the CDR3: TGTGCCACAGCCGGGAATCCAGCCGGGGAGCTGTTTTTT. As protein: CATAGNPAGELFF. This chain links TRBV24-1 with TRBJ2-2, with D possibly matching TRBD2 (5 bases). CDR3 length: 13 amino acids. Germline V lookup: CDR1 KGHDR, CDR2 SFDVKD. V was trimmed by 10 bases and J by 6 bases, leaving 14 bases between them.

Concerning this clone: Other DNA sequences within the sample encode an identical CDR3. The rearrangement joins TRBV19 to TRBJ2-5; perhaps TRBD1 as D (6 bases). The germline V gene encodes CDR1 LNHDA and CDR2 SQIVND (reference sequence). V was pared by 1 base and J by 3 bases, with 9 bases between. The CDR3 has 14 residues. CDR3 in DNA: TGTGCCAGTAGTATAGGAGGGGGAAAAGAGACCCAGTACTTC. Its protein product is CASSIGGGKETQYF.

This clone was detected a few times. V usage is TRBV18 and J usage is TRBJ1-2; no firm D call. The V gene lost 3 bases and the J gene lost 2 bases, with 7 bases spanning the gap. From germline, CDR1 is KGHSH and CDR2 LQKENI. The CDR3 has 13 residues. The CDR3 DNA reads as TGTGCCAGCTCACCGGGAGAAAACTATGGCTACACCTTC. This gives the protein CASSPGENYGYTF.

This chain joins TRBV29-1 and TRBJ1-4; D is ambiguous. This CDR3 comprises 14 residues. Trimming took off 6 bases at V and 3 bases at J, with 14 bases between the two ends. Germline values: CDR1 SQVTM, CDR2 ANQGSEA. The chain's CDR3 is CSVLTGVSNEKLFF. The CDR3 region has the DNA TGCAGCGTCCTAACCGGGGTTTCTAATGAAAAACTGTTTTTT.

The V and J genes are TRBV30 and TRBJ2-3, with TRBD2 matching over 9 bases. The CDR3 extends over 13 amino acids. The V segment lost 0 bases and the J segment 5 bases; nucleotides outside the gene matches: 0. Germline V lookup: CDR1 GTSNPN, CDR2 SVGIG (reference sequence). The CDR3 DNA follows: TGTGCCTGGAGTGTACTAGCGGGAGATACGCAGTATTTT. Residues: CAWSVLAGDTQYF.

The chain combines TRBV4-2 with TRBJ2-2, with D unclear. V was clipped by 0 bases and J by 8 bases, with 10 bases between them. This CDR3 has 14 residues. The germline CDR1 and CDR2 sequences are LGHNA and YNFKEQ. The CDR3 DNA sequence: TGTGCCAGCAGCCAAGAGGCCCCGAAAGGGGAGCTGTTTTTT. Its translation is CASSQEAPKGELFF.

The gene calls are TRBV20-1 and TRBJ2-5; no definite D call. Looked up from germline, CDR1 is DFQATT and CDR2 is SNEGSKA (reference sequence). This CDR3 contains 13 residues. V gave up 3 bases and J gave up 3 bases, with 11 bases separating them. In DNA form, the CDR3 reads TGCAGTGCTAGTGTACAGCCCGAAGAGACCCAGTACTTC. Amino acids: CSASVQPEETQYF.

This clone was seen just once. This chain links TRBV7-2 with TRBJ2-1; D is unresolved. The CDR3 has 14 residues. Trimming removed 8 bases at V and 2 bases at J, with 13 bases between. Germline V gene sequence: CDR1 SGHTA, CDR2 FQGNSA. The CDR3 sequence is CASGGPRTYNEQFF. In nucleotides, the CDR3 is TGTGCCAGCGGCGGCCCCCGTACCTACAATGAGCAGTTCTTC.

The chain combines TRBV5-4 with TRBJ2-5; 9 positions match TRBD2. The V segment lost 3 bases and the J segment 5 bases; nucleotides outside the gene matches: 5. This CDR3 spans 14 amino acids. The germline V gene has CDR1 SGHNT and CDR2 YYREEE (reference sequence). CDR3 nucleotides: TGTGCCAGCAGCTGGCGGGGGGGCCCGGAGACCCAGTACTTC. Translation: CASSWRGGPETQYF.

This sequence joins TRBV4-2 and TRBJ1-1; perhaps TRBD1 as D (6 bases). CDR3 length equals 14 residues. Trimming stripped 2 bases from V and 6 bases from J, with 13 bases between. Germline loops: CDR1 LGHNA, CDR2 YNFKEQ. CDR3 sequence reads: CASSQSSGGSEAFF. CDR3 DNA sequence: TGTGCCAGCAGCCAATCGTCGGGGGGCTCTGAAGCTTTCTTT.

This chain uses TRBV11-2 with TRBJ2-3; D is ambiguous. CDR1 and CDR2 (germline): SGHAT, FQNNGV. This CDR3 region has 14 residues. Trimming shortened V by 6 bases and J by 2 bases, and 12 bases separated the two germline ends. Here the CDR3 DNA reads TGTGCCAGCAGTTCGTTGACTGTCACAGATACGCAGTATTTT. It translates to CASSSLTVTDTQYF. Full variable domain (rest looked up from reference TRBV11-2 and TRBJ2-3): EAGVAQSPRYKIIEKRQSVAFWCNPISGHATLYWYQQILGQGPKLLIQFQNNGVVDDSQLPKDRFSAERLKGVDSTLKIQPAKLEDSAVYLCASSSLTVTDTQYFGPGTRLTVL.

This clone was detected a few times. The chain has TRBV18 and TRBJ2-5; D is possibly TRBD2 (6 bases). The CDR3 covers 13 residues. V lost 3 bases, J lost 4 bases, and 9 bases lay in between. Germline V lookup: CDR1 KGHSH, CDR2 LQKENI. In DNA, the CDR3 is TGTGCCAGCTCACCGGGACTCGGAGAGACCCAGTACTTC. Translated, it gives CASSPGLGETQYF.

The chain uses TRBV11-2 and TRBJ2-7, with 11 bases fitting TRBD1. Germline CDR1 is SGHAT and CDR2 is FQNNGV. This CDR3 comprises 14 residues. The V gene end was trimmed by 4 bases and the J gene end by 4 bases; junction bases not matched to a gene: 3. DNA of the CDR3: TGTGCCAGCAGCTCCGGGACAGGGGGTTACGAGCAGTACTTC. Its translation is CASSSGTGGYEQYF.

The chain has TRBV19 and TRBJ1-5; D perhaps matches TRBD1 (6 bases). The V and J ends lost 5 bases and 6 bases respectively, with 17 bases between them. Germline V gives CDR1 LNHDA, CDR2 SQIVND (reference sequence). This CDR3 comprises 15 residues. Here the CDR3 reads CASSPSGSQGQPQHF. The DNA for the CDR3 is TGTGCCAGTAGTCCATCGGGGTCACAGGGTCAGCCCCAGCATTTT.